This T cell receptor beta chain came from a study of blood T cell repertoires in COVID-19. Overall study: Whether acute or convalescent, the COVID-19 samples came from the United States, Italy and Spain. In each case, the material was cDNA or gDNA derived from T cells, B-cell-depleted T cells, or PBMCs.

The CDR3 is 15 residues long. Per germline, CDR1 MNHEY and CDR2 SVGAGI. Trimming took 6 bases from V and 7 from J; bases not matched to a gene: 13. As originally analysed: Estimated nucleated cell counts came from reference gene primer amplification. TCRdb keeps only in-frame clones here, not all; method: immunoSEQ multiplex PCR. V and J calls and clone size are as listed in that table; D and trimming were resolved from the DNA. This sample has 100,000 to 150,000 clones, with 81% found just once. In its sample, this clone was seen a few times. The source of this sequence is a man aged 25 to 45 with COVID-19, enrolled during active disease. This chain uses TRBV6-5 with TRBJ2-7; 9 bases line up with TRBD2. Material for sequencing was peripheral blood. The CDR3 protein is CASRLNAGGLGEQYF. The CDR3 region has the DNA TGTGCCAGCAGACTAAATGCGGGAGGGCTGGGGGAGCAGTACTTC.